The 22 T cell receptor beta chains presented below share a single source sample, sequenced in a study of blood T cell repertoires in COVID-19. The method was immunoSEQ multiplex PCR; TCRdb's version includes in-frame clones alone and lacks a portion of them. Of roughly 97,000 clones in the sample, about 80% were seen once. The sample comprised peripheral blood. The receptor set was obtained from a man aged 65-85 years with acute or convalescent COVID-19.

The CDR3 DNA sequence: TGCGCCAGCAGCCCTGGACAGGGAAGTGGCTACACCTTC. Encoded protein: CASSPGQGSGYTF. The chain couples TRBV5-1 to TRBJ1-2, with 8 positions matching TRBD1. J gave up 7 bases and V 4 bases, and 6 bases lay outside the gene matches. The length of the CDR3 is 13 residues. The germline V gene encodes CDR1 SGHRS and CDR2 YFSETQ.

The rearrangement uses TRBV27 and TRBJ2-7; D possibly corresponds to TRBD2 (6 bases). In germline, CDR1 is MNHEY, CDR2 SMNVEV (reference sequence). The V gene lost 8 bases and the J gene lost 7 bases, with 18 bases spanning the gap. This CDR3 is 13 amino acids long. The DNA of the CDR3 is TGTGCCAGCCGGGACTCCGAGTTTGGAGAGCAGTACTTC. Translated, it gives CASRDSEFGEQYF.

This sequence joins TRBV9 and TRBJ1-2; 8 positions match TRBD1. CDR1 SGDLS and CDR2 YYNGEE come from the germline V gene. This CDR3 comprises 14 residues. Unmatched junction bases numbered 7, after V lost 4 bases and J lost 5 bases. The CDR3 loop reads CASSNPGGGYGYTF. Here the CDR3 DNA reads TGTGCCAGCAGCAACCCAGGGGGCGGGTATGGCTACACCTTC. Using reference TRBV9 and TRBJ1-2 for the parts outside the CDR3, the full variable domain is DSGVTQTPKHLITATGQRVTLRCSPRSGDLSVYWYQQSLDQGLQFLIQYYNGEERAKGNILERFSAQQFPDLHSELNLSSLELGDSALYFCASSNPGGGYGYTFGSGTRLTVV.

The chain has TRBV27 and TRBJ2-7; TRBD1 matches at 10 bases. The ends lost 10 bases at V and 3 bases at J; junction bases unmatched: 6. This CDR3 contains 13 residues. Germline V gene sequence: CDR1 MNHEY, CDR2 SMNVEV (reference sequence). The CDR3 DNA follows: TGTGCCACCTTGGGACAGGGGCGCTACGAGCAGTACTTC. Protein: CATLGQGRYEQYF.

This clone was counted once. The CDR3 DNA sequence: TGTGCCAGCAGAGGGGTCCCCCTCTACGAGCAGTACTTC. Translating gives CASRGVPLYEQYF. V usage is TRBV6-6 and J usage is TRBJ2-7, with D perhaps TRBD1 (5 bases). Germline CDR1 is MNHNY and CDR2 is SVGAGI (reference sequence). Trimming cost V 6 bases and J 3 bases, with 12 bases left between them. This CDR3 comprises 13 residues.

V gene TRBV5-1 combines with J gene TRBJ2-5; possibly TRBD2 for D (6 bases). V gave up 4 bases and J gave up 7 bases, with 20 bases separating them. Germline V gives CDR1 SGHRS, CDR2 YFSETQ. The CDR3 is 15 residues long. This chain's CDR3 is CASSPGDVRVGTQYF. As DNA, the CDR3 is TGCGCCAGCAGCCCGGGGGACGTCCGGGTCGGGACCCAGTACTTC.

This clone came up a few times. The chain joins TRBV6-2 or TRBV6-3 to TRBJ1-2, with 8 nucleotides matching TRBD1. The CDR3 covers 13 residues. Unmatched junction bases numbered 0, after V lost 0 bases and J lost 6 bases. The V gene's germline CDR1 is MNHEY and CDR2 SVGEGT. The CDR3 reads CASSYSTGDGYTF. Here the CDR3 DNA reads TGTGCCAGCAGTTACTCGACAGGGGATGGCTACACCTTC.

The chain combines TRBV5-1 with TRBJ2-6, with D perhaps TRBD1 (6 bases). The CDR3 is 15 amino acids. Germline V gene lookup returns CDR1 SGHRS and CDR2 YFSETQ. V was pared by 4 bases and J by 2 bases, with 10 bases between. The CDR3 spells CASSVTGTGANVLTF. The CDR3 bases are TGCGCCAGCAGCGTTACAGGGACTGGGGCCAACGTCCTGACTTTC.

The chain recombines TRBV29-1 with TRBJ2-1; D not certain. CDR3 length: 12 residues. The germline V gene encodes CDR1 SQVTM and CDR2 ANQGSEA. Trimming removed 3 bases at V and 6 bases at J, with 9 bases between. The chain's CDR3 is CSVERGSNEQFF. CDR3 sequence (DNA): TGCAGCGTTGAGCGAGGTTCCAATGAGCAGTTCTTC.

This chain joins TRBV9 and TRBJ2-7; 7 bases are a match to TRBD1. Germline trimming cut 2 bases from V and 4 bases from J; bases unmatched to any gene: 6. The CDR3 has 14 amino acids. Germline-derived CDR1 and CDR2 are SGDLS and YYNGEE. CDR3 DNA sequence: TGTGCCAGCAGCGTTGGGGGACAGAGATACGAGCAGTACTTC. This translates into CASSVGGQRYEQYF.

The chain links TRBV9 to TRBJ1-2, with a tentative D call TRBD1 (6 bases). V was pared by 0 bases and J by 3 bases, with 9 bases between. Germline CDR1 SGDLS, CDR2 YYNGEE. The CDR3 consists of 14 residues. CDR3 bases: TGTGCCAGCAGCGTAGACAGGGATCACTATGGCTACACCTTC. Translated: CASSVDRDHYGYTF.

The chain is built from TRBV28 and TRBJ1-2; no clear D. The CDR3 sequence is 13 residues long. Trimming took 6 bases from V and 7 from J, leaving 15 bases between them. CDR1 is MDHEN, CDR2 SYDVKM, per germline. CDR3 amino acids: CASSRPGKGGYTF. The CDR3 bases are TGTGCCAGCAGCCGCCCGGGAAAAGGTGGCTACACCTTC.

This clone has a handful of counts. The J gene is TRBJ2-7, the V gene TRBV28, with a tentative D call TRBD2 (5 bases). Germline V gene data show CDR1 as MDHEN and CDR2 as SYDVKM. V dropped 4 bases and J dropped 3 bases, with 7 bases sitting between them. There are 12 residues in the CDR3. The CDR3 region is CASSSGIYEQYF. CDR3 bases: TGTGCCAGCAGTTCCGGGATCTACGAGCAGTACTTC.

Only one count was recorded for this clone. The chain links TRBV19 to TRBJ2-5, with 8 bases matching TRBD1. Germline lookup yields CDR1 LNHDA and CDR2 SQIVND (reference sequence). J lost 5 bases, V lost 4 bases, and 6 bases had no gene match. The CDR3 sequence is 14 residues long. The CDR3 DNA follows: TGTGCCAGTAGTACGCGACAGGGGTGGGAGACCCAGTACTTC. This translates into CASSTRQGWETQYF.

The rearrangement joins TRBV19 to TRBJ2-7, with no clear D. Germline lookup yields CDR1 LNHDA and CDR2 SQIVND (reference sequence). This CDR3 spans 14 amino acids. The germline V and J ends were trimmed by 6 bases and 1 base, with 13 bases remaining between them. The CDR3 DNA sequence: TGTGCCAGTAGCCACCCGGGTCTTTCCTACGAGCAGTACTTC. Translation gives CASSHPGLSYEQYF.

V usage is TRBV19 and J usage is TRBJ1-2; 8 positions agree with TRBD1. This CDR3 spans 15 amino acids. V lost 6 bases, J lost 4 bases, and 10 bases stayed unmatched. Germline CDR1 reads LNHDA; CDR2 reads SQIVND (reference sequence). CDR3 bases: TGTGCCAGTAGGACTGGACAGGGTTCCTTCTATGGCTACACCTTC. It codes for CASRTGQGSFYGYTF.

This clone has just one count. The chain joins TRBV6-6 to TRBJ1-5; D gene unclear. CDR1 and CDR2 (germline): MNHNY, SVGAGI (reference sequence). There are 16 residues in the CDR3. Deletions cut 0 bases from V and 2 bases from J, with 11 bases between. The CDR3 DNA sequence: TGTGCCAGCAGTTACTCGATGGGGAGCGGCAATCAGCCCCAGCATTTT. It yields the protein CASSYSMGSGNQPQHF.

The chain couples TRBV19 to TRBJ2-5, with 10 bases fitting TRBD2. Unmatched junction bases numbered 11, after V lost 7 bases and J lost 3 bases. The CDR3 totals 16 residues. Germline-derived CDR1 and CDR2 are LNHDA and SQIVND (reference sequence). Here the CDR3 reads CASKWGDGLAEETQYF. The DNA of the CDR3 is TGTGCCAGTAAATGGGGCGATGGACTAGCGGAAGAGACCCAGTACTTC. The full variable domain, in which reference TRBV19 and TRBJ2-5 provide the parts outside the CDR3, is DGGITQSPKYLFRKEGQNVTLSCEQNLNHDAMYWYRQDPGQGLRLIYYSQIVNDFQKGDIAEGYSVSREKKESFPLTVTSAQKNPTAFYLCASKWGDGLAEETQYFGPGTRLLVL.

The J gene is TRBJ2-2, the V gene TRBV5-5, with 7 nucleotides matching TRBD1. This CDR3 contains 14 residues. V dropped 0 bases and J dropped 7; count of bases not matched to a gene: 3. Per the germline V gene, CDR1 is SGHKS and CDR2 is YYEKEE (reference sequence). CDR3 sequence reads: CASSLVQGHGELFF. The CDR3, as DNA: TGTGCCAGCAGCTTGGTACAGGGGCACGGGGAGCTGTTTTTT.

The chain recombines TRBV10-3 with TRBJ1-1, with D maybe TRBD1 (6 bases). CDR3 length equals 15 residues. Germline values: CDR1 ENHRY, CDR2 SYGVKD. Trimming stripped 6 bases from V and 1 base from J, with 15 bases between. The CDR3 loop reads CAISEFSGENTEAFF. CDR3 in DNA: TGTGCCATCAGCGAATTCTCAGGGGAGAACACTGAAGCTTTCTTT.

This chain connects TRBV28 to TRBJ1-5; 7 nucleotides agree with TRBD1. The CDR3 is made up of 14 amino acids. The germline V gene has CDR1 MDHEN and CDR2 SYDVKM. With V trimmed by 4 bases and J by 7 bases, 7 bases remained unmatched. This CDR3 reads CASSYTGVRQPQHF. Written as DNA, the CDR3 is TGTGCCAGCAGTTATACAGGGGTCCGACAGCCCCAGCATTTT.

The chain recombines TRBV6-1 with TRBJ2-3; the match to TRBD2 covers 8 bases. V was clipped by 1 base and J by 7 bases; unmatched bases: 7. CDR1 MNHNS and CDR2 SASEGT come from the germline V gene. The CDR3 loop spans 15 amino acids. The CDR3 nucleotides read TGTGCCAGCAGTGAAGATGGGACTAGATCAAATACGCAGTATTTT. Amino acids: CASSEDGTRSNTQYF.